This T cell receptor (beta chain) appears in the sequencing data of a study of shared clonotypes between healthy human individuals. About the study: The donors, two women and three men, were aged 18 to 49. Three plates were used per donor for CD4 naive, three for CD4 memory, two for CD8 naive and one for CD8 memory.

Study results and caveats: The sharing of 5% to 6.5% of naive CD4 clonotypes was seen across a few donors. Sequencing depth was predicted to influence how clonotypes are shared among donors.

Clones were sequenced by immunoSEQ multiplex PCR, and TCRdb holds only the in-frame ones, with some missing. The top ten clones hold approximately 1.5% of a sample with about a million clones, around 75% of them seen once. The CDR3 is 15 amino acids. Trimming took 1 base from V and 4 from J, leaving 8 bases between them. Germline CDR1 and CDR2: LNHDA and SQIVND (reference sequence). With respect to this clone: What it binds is not known.

Sequencing input: memory CD4+ T cells sorted from blood. The subset: CD45RA-negative fraction. This sequence was found in a man aged 18 to 30 in good health. The chain links TRBV19 to TRBJ1-6; D remains unclear. The CDR3 spells CASSIGGTYNSPLHF. CDR3 nucleotides: TGTGCCAGTAGTATAGGGGGAACGTATAATTCACCCCTCCACTTT.